This is a list of T cell receptor beta chains from one sample in a study of shared clonotypes between healthy human individuals. Profiled with immunoSEQ multiplex PCR; TCRdb holds only in-frame clones, not every one. The sample has about 1.5 million clones; roughly 95% are singletons. Material: naive CD4+ T cells sorted from blood. Receptors were obtained from a young man in good health. CDR3s include the opening cysteine and the closing phenylalanine or tryptophan. The order of the fields is J gene, clone size, D gene, V gene, CDR3 DNA, CDR3 protein. A D gene is named only where the DNA matches it firmly. Clone size is given for some rows only: seen once, a few or many times, or a class if the clone is expanded.

j_call: TRBJ2-3; clone_size: NA; d_call: NA; v_call: TRBV12-5; cdr3_nt: TGTGCTAGTGGTTTGGGGGCATCGGGGGCCGGCACAGATACGCAGTATTTT; cdr3_aa: CASGLGASGAGTDTQYF
j_call: TRBJ1-2; clone_size: NA; d_call: TRBD1; v_call: TRBV2; cdr3_nt: TGTGCCAGCAGGAGCCCTACAGGGGAACTGCGCTATGGCTACACCTTC; cdr3_aa: CASRSPTGELRYGYTF
j_call: TRBJ2-1; clone_size: NA; d_call: NA; v_call: TRBV25-1; cdr3_nt: TGTGCCAGCGGTGGGAGGAAACCCTACAATGAGCAGTTCTTC; cdr3_aa: CASGGRKPYNEQFF
j_call: TRBJ2-1; clone_size: once; d_call: TRBD2; v_call: TRBV29-1; cdr3_nt: TGCAGCGCCGCCCTAGGACTAGCGTCTATGAATGAGCAGTTCTTC; cdr3_aa: CSAALGLASMNEQFF
j_call: TRBJ2-5; clone_size: NA; d_call: NA; v_call: TRBV25-1; cdr3_nt: TGTGCCAGCAGTGGCCCAGGGGGGCGGGAGACCCAGTACTTC; cdr3_aa: CASSGPGGRETQYF
j_call: TRBJ2-7; clone_size: NA; d_call: NA; v_call: TRBV20-1; cdr3_nt: TGCAGTGCCTCCCGAACAGGCGAGCAGTACTTC; cdr3_aa: CSASRTGEQYF
j_call: TRBJ2-1; clone_size: NA; d_call: NA; v_call: TRBV29-1; cdr3_nt: TGCAGCGTTGAATCTCCCTTGTCCAAGCCCAATGAGCAGTTCTTC; cdr3_aa: CSVESPLSKPNEQFF
j_call: TRBJ1-5; clone_size: few; d_call: NA; v_call: TRBV28; cdr3_nt: TGTGCCAGCAGTCCACCGGGGATCAATCAGCCCCAGCATTTT; cdr3_aa: CASSPPGINQPQHF
j_call: TRBJ1-1; clone_size: NA; d_call: NA; v_call: TRBV6-4; cdr3_nt: TGTGCCAGCAGCCCTACAGGGTTGGTGAACACTGAAGCTTTCTTT; cdr3_aa: CASSPTGLVNTEAFF
j_call: TRBJ1-1; clone_size: NA; d_call: TRBD1; v_call: TRBV29-1; cdr3_nt: TGCAGCGTTGAACTCACCGGGACAGGGGGGACTGAAGCTTTCTTT; cdr3_aa: CSVELTGTGGTEAFF
j_call: TRBJ1-2; clone_size: NA; d_call: TRBD1; v_call: TRBV6-5; cdr3_nt: TGTGCCACCCGGACAGGGTCTTTTGGCTACACCTTC; cdr3_aa: CATRTGSFGYTF
j_call: TRBJ2-3; clone_size: NA; d_call: TRBD2; v_call: TRBV7-2; cdr3_nt: TGTGCCAGCAGCTCGGGACTAGCGGGAGATACGCAGTATTTT; cdr3_aa: CASSSGLAGDTQYF
j_call: TRBJ2-1; clone_size: NA; d_call: NA; v_call: TRBV19; cdr3_nt: TGTGCCAGTAGTGTCAGACTCAATGAGCAGTTCTTC; cdr3_aa: CASSVRLNEQFF
j_call: TRBJ1-1; clone_size: NA; d_call: NA; v_call: TRBV9; cdr3_nt: TGTGCCAGCAGCGTAGGGTCAGGGATCATGAACACTGAAGCTTTCTTT; cdr3_aa: CASSVGSGIMNTEAFF
j_call: TRBJ2-2; clone_size: NA; d_call: NA; v_call: TRBV18; cdr3_nt: TGTGCCAGCACGGAATGGTGGGGACGGAACACCGGGGAGCTGTTTTTT; cdr3_aa: CASTEWWGRNTGELFF
j_call: TRBJ1-3; clone_size: NA; d_call: TRBD1; v_call: TRBV10-2; cdr3_nt: TGCGCCAGCAGTGAGACTTGGGACAGGTCGTCTGGAAACACCATATATTTT; cdr3_aa: CASSETWDRSSGNTIYF
j_call: TRBJ2-2; clone_size: NA; d_call: NA; v_call: TRBV11-2; cdr3_nt: TGTGCCAGCAGCTTAAATTCAAAAGGGGGGGAGCTGTTTTTT; cdr3_aa: CASSLNSKGGELFF
j_call: TRBJ2-7; clone_size: NA; d_call: TRBD2; v_call: TRBV18; cdr3_nt: TGTGCCAGCTCACCCCCCCTAGGGACTAGCGGAAGGTTCCCCGGTGTGCAGTACTTC; cdr3_aa: CASSPPLGTSGRFPGVQYF
j_call: TRBJ1-1; clone_size: NA; d_call: NA; v_call: TRBV5-1; cdr3_nt: TGCGCCAGCTTCTTGGACAGGAACACTGAAGCTTTCTTT; cdr3_aa: CASFLDRNTEAFF
j_call: TRBJ2-1; clone_size: once; d_call: NA; v_call: TRBV9; cdr3_nt: TGTGCCAGCAGCCCGCGACATGTCTGGGACAATGAGCAGTTCTTC; cdr3_aa: CASSPRHVWDNEQFF
j_call: TRBJ2-7; clone_size: NA; d_call: TRBD2; v_call: TRBV7-6; cdr3_nt: TGTGCCAGCAGCTTAGGAGGACTAGCGGGGCAAATGTACGAGCAGTACTTC; cdr3_aa: CASSLGGLAGQMYEQYF
j_call: TRBJ1-5; clone_size: NA; d_call: NA; v_call: TRBV5-5; cdr3_nt: TGTGCCAGCAGCTGGGGTTCCCATAGCAATCAGCCCCAGCATTTT; cdr3_aa: CASSWGSHSNQPQHF
j_call: TRBJ2-1; clone_size: NA; d_call: TRBD2; v_call: TRBV5-6; cdr3_nt: TGTGCCAGCAGCCTATTAGCGGGAGGGCTTGAGGGCTACAATGAGCAGTTCTTC; cdr3_aa: CASSLLAGGLEGYNEQFF
j_call: TRBJ1-2; clone_size: NA; d_call: TRBD1; v_call: TRBV6-1; cdr3_nt: TGTGCCAGCAGTGAAGCTTTCAGGACAGGACCTCCCACTCGTTTC; cdr3_aa: CASSEAFRTGPPTRF
j_call: TRBJ2-3; clone_size: NA; d_call: TRBD2; v_call: TRBV5-4; cdr3_nt: TGCGCCAGCAGCTTGTCCGGACTAGCTTTAGATACGCAGTATTTT; cdr3_aa: CASSLSGLALDTQYF
j_call: TRBJ1-2; clone_size: NA; d_call: NA; v_call: TRBV28; cdr3_nt: TGTGCCAGCAGTTTAACGGGGAACTATGGCTACACCTTC; cdr3_aa: CASSLTGNYGYTF
j_call: TRBJ2-7; clone_size: NA; d_call: NA; v_call: TRBV5-1; cdr3_nt: TGCGCCAGCAGCTTGGACGGGGCCCGGGAGCAGTACTTC; cdr3_aa: CASSLDGAREQYF
j_call: TRBJ2-5; clone_size: NA; d_call: TRBD2; v_call: TRBV5-1; cdr3_nt: TGCGCCAGCGGAACCGGGACTAGCGTGGAGACCCAGTACTTC; cdr3_aa: CASGTGTSVETQYF
j_call: TRBJ2-3; clone_size: NA; d_call: TRBD2; v_call: TRBV4-1; cdr3_nt: TGCGCCAGCTGCGGACTAGCGGGGGGCACAGATACGCAGTATTTT; cdr3_aa: CASCGLAGGTDTQYF
j_call: TRBJ2-7; clone_size: NA; d_call: NA; v_call: TRBV4-3; cdr3_nt: TGCGCCAGCAGCCAAGCGCGGCAGGGAGCCTACGAGCAGTACTTC; cdr3_aa: CASSQARQGAYEQYF
j_call: TRBJ2-1; clone_size: NA; d_call: TRBD2; v_call: TRBV25-1; cdr3_nt: TGTGCCAGCAGTAAGACTAGCGGGTACTACAATGAGCAGTTCTTC; cdr3_aa: CASSKTSGYYNEQFF
j_call: TRBJ2-7; clone_size: NA; d_call: NA; v_call: TRBV7-8; cdr3_nt: TGTGCCAGCAGCTTAGACGTCTTGGGGTACTACGAGCAGTACTTC; cdr3_aa: CASSLDVLGYYEQYF
j_call: TRBJ2-2; clone_size: NA; d_call: TRBD2; v_call: TRBV28; cdr3_nt: TGTGCCAGCAGTGGCAGACTAGCGGGAGGGCGGACCGGGGAGCTGTTTTTT; cdr3_aa: CASSGRLAGGRTGELFF
j_call: TRBJ2-1; clone_size: NA; d_call: TRBD2; v_call: TRBV27; cdr3_nt: TGTGCCAGCAGCCTCACCGGGACTAGCGGGAGGGTTAGCTACAATGAGCAGTTCTTC; cdr3_aa: CASSLTGTSGRVSYNEQFF
j_call: TRBJ1-2; clone_size: NA; d_call: TRBD1; v_call: TRBV15; cdr3_nt: TGTGCCACCAGCAGAGATAAGGGGGCGCCCTATGGCTACACCTTC; cdr3_aa: CATSRDKGAPYGYTF
j_call: TRBJ1-2; clone_size: NA; d_call: TRBD1; v_call: TRBV5-4; cdr3_nt: TGTGCCAGCAGCGGGACAGCTAACTATGGCTACACCTTC; cdr3_aa: CASSGTANYGYTF
j_call: TRBJ2-1; clone_size: NA; d_call: NA; v_call: TRBV9; cdr3_nt: TGTGCCAGCAGCGTAGCGGGTACCCCCAGGGAGCAGTTCTTC; cdr3_aa: CASSVAGTPREQFF
j_call: TRBJ2-7; clone_size: NA; d_call: TRBD2; v_call: TRBV5-1; cdr3_nt: TGCGCCAGCAGCTCGTCTAGCGGTTACGAGCAGTACTTC; cdr3_aa: CASSSSSGYEQYF
j_call: TRBJ2-2; clone_size: NA; d_call: NA; v_call: TRBV7-2; cdr3_nt: TGTGCCAGCAGCTACTATAACACCGGGGAGCTGTTTTTT; cdr3_aa: CASSYYNTGELFF
j_call: TRBJ2-7; clone_size: NA; d_call: NA; v_call: TRBV6-5; cdr3_nt: TGTGCCAGCAGCCCGGCTAACAGGGCCCCGGGAGAGCAGTACTTC; cdr3_aa: CASSPANRAPGEQYF
j_call: TRBJ1-1; clone_size: NA; d_call: NA; v_call: TRBV2; cdr3_nt: TGTGCCAGCAGCCGGGACATTCTGAACACTGAAGCTTTCTTT; cdr3_aa: CASSRDILNTEAFF
j_call: TRBJ2-1; clone_size: NA; d_call: TRBD2; v_call: TRBV2; cdr3_nt: TGTGCCGAGGGAGGGGTAGGGGCCCACAATGAGCAGTTCTTC; cdr3_aa: CAEGGVGAHNEQFF
j_call: TRBJ2-2; clone_size: NA; d_call: NA; v_call: TRBV18; cdr3_nt: TGTGCCAGCTCACGGCTGGATACCGGGGAGCTGTTTTTT; cdr3_aa: CASSRLDTGELFF
j_call: TRBJ1-2; clone_size: NA; d_call: NA; v_call: TRBV9; cdr3_nt: TGTGCCAGCCGCCAGGGAGGGGGCTATGGCTACACCTTC; cdr3_aa: CASRQGGGYGYTF
j_call: TRBJ1-1; clone_size: NA; d_call: NA; v_call: TRBV27; cdr3_nt: TGTGCCAGCAGTTTATCGGGCAGGAGGTGGAACACTGAAGCTTTCTTT; cdr3_aa: CASSLSGRRWNTEAFF
j_call: TRBJ2-5; clone_size: NA; d_call: NA; v_call: TRBV28; cdr3_nt: TGTGCCAGCAGTTTTCGCGGGCTAGGTGTGACCCAGTACTTC; cdr3_aa: CASSFRGLGVTQYF
j_call: TRBJ1-2; clone_size: once; d_call: NA; v_call: TRBV20-1; cdr3_nt: TGCAGTGCGCCATACGAAGTTCCAGGCTTC; cdr3_aa: CSAPYEVPGF
j_call: TRBJ2-7; clone_size: NA; d_call: NA; v_call: TRBV7-9; cdr3_nt: TGTGCCAGCAGCAACGTTGGGGCCTACGAGCAGTACTTC; cdr3_aa: CASSNVGAYEQYF
j_call: TRBJ1-1; clone_size: NA; d_call: NA; v_call: TRBV5-6; cdr3_nt: TGTGCCAGCAGCTTTACAGGGTTGCAAATGAACACTGAAGCTTTCTTT; cdr3_aa: CASSFTGLQMNTEAFF